This T cell receptor (beta chain) was identified in a study of beta chain features in type 1 diabetes. Study-wide results and limits: Still unanswered here is whether HLA type influences TCRB rearrangement.

Since all of the isolated RNA was reverse transcribed, expressed TCRB transcripts were what got sequenced. TCRdb keeps only in-frame clones here, not all; method: immunoSEQ multiplex PCR. Here the sample spans roughly 230,000 clones, over 9.5% being singletons. Per germline, CDR1 SGDLS and CDR2 YYNGEE. Trimming took 5 bases from V and 1 from J, leaving 14 bases between them. This CDR3 has 15 residues. Only a few counts were recorded for this clone. The antigen is not known. The sample consisted of naive CD4+ T cells from blood. The sequence was obtained from a woman between 18 and 29 years old in good health. The J gene is TRBJ2-3, the V gene TRBV9, with TRBD2 as a possible D gene (5 bases). CDR3 DNA: TGTGCCAGCAGTAGGGAACACGGGGGCACAGATACGCAGTATTTT. As protein: CASSREHGGTDTQYF.